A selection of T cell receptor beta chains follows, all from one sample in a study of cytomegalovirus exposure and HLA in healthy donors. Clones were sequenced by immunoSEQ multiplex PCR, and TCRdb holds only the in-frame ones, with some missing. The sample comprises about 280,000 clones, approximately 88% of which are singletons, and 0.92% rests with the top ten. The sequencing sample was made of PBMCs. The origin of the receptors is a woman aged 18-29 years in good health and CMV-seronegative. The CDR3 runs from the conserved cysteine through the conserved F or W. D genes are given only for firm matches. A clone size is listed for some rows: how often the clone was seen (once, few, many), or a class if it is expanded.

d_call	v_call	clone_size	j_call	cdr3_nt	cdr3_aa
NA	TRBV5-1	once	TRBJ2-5	TGCGCCAGCAGCTCCCAGGGCGCCGCGGAGACCCAGTACTTC	CASSSQGAAETQYF
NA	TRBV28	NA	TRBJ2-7	TGTGCCAGCAGTTTATCACGGGGTCGCTACGAGCAGTACTTC	CASSLSRGRYEQYF
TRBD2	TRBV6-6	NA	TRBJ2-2	TGTGCCAGCAGTACCTCTAGCGGGAGGGCTGCCGGGGAGCTGTTTTTT	CASSTSSGRAAGELFF
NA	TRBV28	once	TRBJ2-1	TGTGCCAGCAGTTTTAGCGTGTTCTCCTACAATGAGCAGTTCTTC	CASSFSVFSYNEQFF
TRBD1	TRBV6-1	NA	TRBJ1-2	TGTGCCAGCACGAGGAGGGACAGAACCAATGGCTACACCTTC	CASTRRDRTNGYTF
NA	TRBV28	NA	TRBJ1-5	TGTGCCAGCAGTTTTCGGCGGGGCGGAGGGACGCGCCAGCCCCAGCATTTT	CASSFRRGGGTRQPQHF
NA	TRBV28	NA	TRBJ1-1	TGTGCCAGCAGTCCGCCCCAACAGGCCAACACTGAAGCTTTCTTT	CASSPPQQANTEAFF
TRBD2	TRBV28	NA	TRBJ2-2	TGTGCCAGCAGTCAATTCCCCGCGGGGGGGGGCACCGGGGAGCTGTTTTTT	CASSQFPAGGGTGELFF
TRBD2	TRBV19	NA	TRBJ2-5	TGTGCCAGTAGTCCAATAGCGGGAGTCGTCAAAGAGACCCAGTACTTC	CASSPIAGVVKETQYF
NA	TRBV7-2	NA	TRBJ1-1	TGTGCCAGCAGCTTAGGCGGCGGAATGAACACTGAAGCTTTCTTT	CASSLGGGMNTEAFF
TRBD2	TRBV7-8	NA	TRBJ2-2	TGTGCCAGCAGCTTAGGTCTAGCGGGAGTAGTAAAGGGCACCGGGGAGCTGTTTTTT	CASSLGLAGVVKGTGELFF
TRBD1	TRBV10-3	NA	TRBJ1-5	TGTGCCATCAGTGAGCAAGGACAGGGCAATCAGCCCCAGCATTTT	CAISEQGQGNQPQHF
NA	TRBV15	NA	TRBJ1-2	TGTGCCACCAGCAGAGAGATGTGGGGCTCTAACTATGGCTACACCTTC	CATSREMWGSNYGYTF
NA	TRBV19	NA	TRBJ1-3	TGTGCCAGTACTCCGGACAGAAGCTCTGGAAACACCATATATTTT	CASTPDRSSGNTIYF
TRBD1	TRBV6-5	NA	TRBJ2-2	TGTGCCAGCAGTTACGACAGGGGCACCGGGGAGCTGTTTTTT	CASSYDRGTGELFF
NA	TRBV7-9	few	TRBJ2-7	TGTGCCAGCAGCCCCCCTAAGGACTGGTTCGGAGAGCAGTACTTC	CASSPPKDWFGEQYF
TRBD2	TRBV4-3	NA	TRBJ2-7	TGCGCCAGCAGCCAATCGGGACTATCGATCTACGAGCAGTACTTC	CASSQSGLSIYEQYF
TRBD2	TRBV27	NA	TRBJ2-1	TGTGCCAGCAGCCCCGGCGGGACTAGCGGGACAGATGAGCAGTTCTTC	CASSPGGTSGTDEQFF
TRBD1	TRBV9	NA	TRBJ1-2	TGTGCCAGCAGCACCAGGGCAGGGGGGAACTATGGCTACACCTTC	CASSTRAGGNYGYTF
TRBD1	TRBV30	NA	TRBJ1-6	TGTGCCTGGAGGACCAGACAGGGTGGCATTTATTCACCCCTCCACTTT	CAWRTRQGGIYSPLHF
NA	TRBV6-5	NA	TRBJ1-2	TGTGCCACTTGCGGTCGGGGGTCCCTCTATGGCTACACCTTC	CATCGRGSLYGYTF
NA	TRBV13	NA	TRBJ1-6	TGTGCCAGCAGCGCCACGATGGGGCCTGGGTATAATTCACCCCTCCACTTT	CASSATMGPGYNSPLHF
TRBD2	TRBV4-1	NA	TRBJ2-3	TGCGCCAGCAGCCAAGATTTGCGGGAGCGGGTAGCAGATACGCAGTATTTT	CASSQDLRERVADTQYF
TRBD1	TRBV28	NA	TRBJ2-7	TGTGCCAGCAGTTATCCAGGGGGAAGAATGGAGCAGTACTTC	CASSYPGGRMEQYF
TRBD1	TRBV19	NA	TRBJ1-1	TGTGCCAGTACCAAAGGACAGGGGAACACTGAAGCTTTCTTT	CASTKGQGNTEAFF
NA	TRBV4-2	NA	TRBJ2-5	TGTGCCAGCAGCCACCCCGAGGCGCCAGAGACCCAGTACTTC	CASSHPEAPETQYF
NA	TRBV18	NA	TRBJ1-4	TGTGCCAGCTCACCGTCGGAGTGGGAAAAACTGTTTTTT	CASSPSEWEKLFF
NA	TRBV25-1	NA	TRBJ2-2	TGTGCCAGCAGTGCCGCGAACACCGGGGAGCTGTTTTTT	CASSAANTGELFF
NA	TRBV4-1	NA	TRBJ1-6	TGCGCCAGCAGCCAAGAATCTGATAGAAGATCACCCCTCCACTTT	CASSQESDRRSPLHF
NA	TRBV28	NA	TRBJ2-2	TGTGCCAGCAGTTTATGGTCCGGCACCGGGGAGCTGTTTTTT	CASSLWSGTGELFF
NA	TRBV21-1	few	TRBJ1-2	TGTGCCAGCAGCGACCCGACAGGGGATGGCTACACCTTC	CASSDPTGDGYTF
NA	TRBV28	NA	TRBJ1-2	TGTGCCAGCACCGGGGGTCCTCATGGCTACACCTTC	CASTGGPHGYTF
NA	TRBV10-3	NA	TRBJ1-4	TGTGCCATCAGAAACAGCGGTCCTAATGAAAAACTGTTTTTT	CAIRNSGPNEKLFF
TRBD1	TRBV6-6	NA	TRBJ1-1	TGTGCCAGCACCCAACAGGGGGCAAACACTGAAGCTTTCTTT	CASTQQGANTEAFF
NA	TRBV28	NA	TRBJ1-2	TGTGCCAGCAGTTTCGCGGGGGGTAATGGCTACACCTTC	CASSFAGGNGYTF
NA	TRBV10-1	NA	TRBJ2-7	TGCGCCAGCAGTGGCAGGGCCAAACCCTACGAGCAGTACTTC	CASSGRAKPYEQYF
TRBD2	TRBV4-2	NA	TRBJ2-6	TGTGCCACCGCCCCCCTGGGAGGGAGCGGCTCTGGGGCCAACGTCCTGACTTTC	CATAPLGGSGSGANVLTF
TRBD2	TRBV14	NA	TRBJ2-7	TGTGCCAGCAGCCTACCGGGACTAGCGGGCGCCTACGAGCAGTACTTC	CASSLPGLAGAYEQYF
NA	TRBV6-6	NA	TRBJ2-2	TGTGCCAGCAGTAGGGGTCGGGCCGCCGGGGAGCTGTTTTTT	CASSRGRAAGELFF
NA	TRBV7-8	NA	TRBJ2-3	TGTGCCAGCAGCTTAATTGGGCCCACAGATACGCAGTATTTT	CASSLIGPTDTQYF
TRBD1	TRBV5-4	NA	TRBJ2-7	TGTGCCAGCAGCTTAGGGGGCCTGAGCTCCTACGAGCAGTACTTC	CASSLGGLSSYEQYF
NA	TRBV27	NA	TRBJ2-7	TGTGCCAGCAGTCCCGAAGACAGCTACGAGCAGTACTTC	CASSPEDSYEQYF
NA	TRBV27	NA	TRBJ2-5	TGTGCCAGCAGCTTGGGAGAGACCGAAGAGACCCAGTACTTC	CASSLGETEETQYF
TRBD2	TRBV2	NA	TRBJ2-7	TGTGCCAGCAGCCCATTGGCGGGAGCCACCTACGAGCAGTACTTC	CASSPLAGATYEQYF
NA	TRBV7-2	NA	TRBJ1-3	TGTGCCAGCGGTCCGGGTGGAAACTCTGGAAACACCATATATTTT	CASGPGGNSGNTIYF
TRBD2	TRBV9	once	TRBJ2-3	TGTGCCAGCAGCGTTGGGACTAGCGGTACAGATACGCAGTATTTT	CASSVGTSGTDTQYF
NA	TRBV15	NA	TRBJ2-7	TGTGCCACCAGCAGAGGGGGCGGCGCAGGGTACGAGCAGTACTTC	CATSRGGGAGYEQYF
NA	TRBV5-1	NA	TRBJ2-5	TGCGCCAGCAGCTTGGAAGGACAGAGGGAGACCCAGTACTTC	CASSLEGQRETQYF
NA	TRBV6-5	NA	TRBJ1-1	TGTGCCAGCAGTTACGGGCAGTTTACCTTGAACACTGAAGCTTTCTTT	CASSYGQFTLNTEAFF
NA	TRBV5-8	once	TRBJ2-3	TGTGCCAGCAGCTTGCGCGGGGGCGATACGCAGTATTTT	CASSLRGGDTQYF
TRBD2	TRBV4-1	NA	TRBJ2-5	TGCGCCAGCAGCCAGACCGATTGGTTCGACGGGAGGAAGGGGGAGACCCAGTACTTC	CASSQTDWFDGRKGETQYF
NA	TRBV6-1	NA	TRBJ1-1	TGTGCCAGCAGTGGACCATCGGGGATAACTAACACTGAAGCTTTCTTT	CASSGPSGITNTEAFF
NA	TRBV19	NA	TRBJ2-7	TGTGCCAGTAGTACCCACCGAGTGCTGACCTACGAGCAGTACTTC	CASSTHRVLTYEQYF
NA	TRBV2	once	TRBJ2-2	TGTGCCAGCAGTCCCCCCCGCGGGGCCGTCACCGGGGAGCTGTTTTTT	CASSPPRGAVTGELFF
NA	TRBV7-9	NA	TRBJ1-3	TGTGCCAGCACGCACGACTACTCTGGAAACACCATATATTTT	CASTHDYSGNTIYF
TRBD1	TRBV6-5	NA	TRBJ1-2	TGTGCCAGCAGTCTCACAGGGGGCCTCTATGGCTACACCTTC	CASSLTGGLYGYTF
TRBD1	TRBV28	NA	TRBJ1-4	TGTGCCAGCAGTACCGGGACAGGGGGCGGTGAAAAACTGTTTTTT	CASSTGTGGGEKLFF
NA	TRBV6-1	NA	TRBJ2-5	TGTGCCAGCAGTGAACCCAGGGGAGAGACCCAGTACTTC	CASSEPRGETQYF